This T cell receptor (beta chain) was obtained from a study of blood T cell repertoires in COVID-19. Study context: PBMCs, B-cell-depleted T cells, or T cells were the source of the cDNA or gDNA that made up the material.

The CDR3 extends over 14 amino acids. V lost 6 bases and J 5 bases, leaving 13 bases between the germline ends. The germline CDR1 and CDR2 sequences are SGHTA and FQGNSA. Measured with immunoSEQ multiplex PCR; TCRdb has only the in-frame clones, and not every one. The sample has roughly 50,000 clones; about 80% are singletons. This sequence joins TRBV7-2 and TRBJ2-2, with D unclear. Source material: peripheral blood. The clonotype was recovered from a man between 60 and 75 years old with acute or convalescent COVID-19. CDR3 region: CASRQIPRTGELFF. The CDR3 DNA reads as TGTGCCAGCAGGCAAATCCCGCGGACCGGGGAGCTGTTTTTT.